The TCR beta chain described here comes from a study of blood T cells in healthy people across ages. For the second PCR, which ran for 7 to 11 cycles, a sample-barcoded 5' primer and a J-beta primer mix were used. MiXCR, run by TCRdb on the 5' RACE reads, gives a single entry per CDR3 protein. The table shows 1.4 million or so distinct CDR3 sequences, with less than 45% occurring only once. CDR1 LGHDT and CDR2 YNNKEL come from the germline V gene (reference sequence). The CDR3 spans 12 residues. V lost 0 bases and J lost 10, with 9 bases in between. The source is a woman younger than 35 in good health. The source material was blood. The chain uses TRBV3-1 and TRBJ1-2, with D unresolved. CDR3 DNA sequence: TGTGCCAGCAGCCAAGATGGGCGTACCTACACCTTC. As protein: CASSQDGRTYTF.